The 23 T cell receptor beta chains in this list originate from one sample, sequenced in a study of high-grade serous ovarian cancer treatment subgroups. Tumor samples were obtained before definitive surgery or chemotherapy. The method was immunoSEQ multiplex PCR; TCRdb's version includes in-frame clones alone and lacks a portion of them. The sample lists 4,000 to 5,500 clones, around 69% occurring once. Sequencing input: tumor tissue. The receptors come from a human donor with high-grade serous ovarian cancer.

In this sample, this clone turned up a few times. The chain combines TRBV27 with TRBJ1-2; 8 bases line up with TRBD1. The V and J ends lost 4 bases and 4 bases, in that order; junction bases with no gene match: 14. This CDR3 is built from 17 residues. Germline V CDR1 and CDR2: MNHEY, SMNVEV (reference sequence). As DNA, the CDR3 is TGTGCCAGCAGTTATACGTGGACAGGGCAGTATAGCTATGGCTACACCTTC. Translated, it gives CASSYTWTGQYSYGYTF.

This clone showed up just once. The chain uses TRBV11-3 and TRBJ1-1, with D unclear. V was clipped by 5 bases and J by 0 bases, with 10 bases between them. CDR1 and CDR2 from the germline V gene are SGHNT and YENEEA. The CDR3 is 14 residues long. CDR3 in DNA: TGTGCCAGCAGCCTGCAGAGGATGAACACTGAAGCTTTCTTT. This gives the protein CASSLQRMNTEAFF.

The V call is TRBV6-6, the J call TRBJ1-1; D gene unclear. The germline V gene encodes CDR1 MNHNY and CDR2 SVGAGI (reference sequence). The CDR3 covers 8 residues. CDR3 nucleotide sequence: TGTGGAAACACTGAAGCTTTCTTT. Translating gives CGNTEAFF.

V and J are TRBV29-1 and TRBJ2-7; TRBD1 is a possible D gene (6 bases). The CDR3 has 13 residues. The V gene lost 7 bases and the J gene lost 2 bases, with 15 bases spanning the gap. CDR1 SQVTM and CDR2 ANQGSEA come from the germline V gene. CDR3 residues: CSAVEDSPYEQYF. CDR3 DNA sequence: TGCAGCGCCGTGGAGGACAGTCCCTACGAGCAGTACTTC.

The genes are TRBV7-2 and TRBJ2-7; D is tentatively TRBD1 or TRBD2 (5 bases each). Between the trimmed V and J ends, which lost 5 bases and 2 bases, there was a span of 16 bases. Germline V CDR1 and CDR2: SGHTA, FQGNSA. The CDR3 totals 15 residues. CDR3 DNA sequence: TGTGCCAGCAGCCGGAACCGGGACCCAGCCTACGAGCAGTACTTC. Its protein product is CASSRNRDPAYEQYF.

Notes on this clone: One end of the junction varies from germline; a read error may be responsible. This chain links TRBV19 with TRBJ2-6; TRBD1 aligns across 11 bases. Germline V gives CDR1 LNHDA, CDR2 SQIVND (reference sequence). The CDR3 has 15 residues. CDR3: CASEYSGQGATVLTF. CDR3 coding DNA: TGTGCCAGCGAGTATTCTGGACAGGGGGCCACCGTCCTGACTTTC. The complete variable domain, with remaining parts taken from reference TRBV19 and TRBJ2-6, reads DGGITQSPKYLFRKEGQNVTLSCEQNLNHDAMYWYRQDPGQGLRLIYYSQIVNDFQKGDIAEGYSVSREKKESFPLTVTSAQKNPTAFYLCASEYSGQGATVLTFGAGSRLTVL.

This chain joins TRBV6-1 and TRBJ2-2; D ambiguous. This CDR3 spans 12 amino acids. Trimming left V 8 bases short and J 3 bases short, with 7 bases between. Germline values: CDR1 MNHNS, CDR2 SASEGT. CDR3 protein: CASPRYTGELFF. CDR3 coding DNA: TGTGCCAGCCCAAGATACACCGGGGAGCTGTTTTTT.

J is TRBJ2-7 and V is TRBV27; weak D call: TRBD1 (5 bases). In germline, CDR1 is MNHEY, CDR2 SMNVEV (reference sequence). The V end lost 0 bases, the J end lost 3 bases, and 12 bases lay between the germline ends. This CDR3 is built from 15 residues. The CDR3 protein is CASSLSQGFIYEQYF. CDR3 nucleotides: TGTGCCAGCAGTTTATCCCAGGGATTTATCTACGAGCAGTACTTC.

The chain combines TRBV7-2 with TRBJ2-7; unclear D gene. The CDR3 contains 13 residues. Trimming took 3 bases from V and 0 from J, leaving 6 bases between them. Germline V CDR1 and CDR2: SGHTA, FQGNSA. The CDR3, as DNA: TGTGCCAGCAGCTTTGGATCCTCCTACGAGCAGTACTTC. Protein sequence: CASSFGSSYEQYF.

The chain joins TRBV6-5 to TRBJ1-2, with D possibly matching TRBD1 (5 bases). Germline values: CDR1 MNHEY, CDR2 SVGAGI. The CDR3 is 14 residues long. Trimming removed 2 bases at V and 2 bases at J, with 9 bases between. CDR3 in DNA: TGTGCCAGCAGTTACCAACCAGGGAACTATGGCTACACCTTC. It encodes CASSYQPGNYGYTF.

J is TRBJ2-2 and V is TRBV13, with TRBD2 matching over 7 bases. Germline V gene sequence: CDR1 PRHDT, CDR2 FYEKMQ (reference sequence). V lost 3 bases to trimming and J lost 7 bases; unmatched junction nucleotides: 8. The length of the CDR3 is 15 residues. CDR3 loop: CASSFGGKGIGELFF. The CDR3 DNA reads TGTGCCAGCAGCTTCGGGGGGAAGGGGATCGGGGAGCTGTTTTTT.

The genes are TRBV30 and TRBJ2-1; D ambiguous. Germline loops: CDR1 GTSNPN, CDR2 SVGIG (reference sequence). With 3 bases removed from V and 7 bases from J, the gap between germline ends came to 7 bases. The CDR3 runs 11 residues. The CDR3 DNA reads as TGTGCCTGGAGCGTAATGAATGAGCAGTTCTTC. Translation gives CAWSVMNEQFF.

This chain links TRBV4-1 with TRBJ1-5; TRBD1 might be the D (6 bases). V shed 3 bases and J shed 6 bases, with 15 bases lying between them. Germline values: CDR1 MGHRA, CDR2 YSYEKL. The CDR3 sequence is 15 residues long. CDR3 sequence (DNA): TGCGCCAGCAGCCATGACCAAGGGGGAAGTCAGCCCCAGCATTTT. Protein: CASSHDQGGSQPQHF.

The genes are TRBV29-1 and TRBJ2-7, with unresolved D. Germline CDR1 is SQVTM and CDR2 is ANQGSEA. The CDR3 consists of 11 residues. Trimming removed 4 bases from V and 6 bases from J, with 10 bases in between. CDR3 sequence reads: CSVVEATEQYF. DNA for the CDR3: TGCAGCGTTGTTGAAGCAACCGAGCAGTACTTC.

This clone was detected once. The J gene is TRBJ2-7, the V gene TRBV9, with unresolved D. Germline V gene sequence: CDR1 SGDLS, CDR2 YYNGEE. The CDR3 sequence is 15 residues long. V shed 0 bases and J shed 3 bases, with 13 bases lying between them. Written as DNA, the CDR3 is TGTGCCAGCAGCGTAGAGGACGGACGCTTCTACGAGCAGTACTTC. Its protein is CASSVEDGRFYEQYF.

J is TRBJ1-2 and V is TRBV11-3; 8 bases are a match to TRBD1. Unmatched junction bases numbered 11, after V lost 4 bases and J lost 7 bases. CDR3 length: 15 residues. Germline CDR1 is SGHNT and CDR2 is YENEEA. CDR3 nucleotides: TGTGCCAGCAGCTCCGGACAGGGAGGAGGGCTTGGCTACACCTTC. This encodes CASSSGQGGGLGYTF.

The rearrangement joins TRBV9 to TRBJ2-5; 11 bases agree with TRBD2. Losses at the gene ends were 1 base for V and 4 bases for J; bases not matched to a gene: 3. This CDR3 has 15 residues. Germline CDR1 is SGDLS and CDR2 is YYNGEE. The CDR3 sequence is CASSVLAGGGETQYF. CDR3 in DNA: TGTGCCAGCAGCGTACTAGCGGGAGGCGGAGAGACCCAGTACTTC.

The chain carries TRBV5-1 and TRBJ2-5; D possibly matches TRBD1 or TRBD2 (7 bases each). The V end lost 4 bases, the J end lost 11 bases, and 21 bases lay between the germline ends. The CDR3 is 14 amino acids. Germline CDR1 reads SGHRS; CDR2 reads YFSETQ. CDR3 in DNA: TGCGCCAGCAGCGTACAGGGGTACCGGGGGGAGCAGTACTTC. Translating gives CASSVQGYRGEQYF.

The CDR3 spells CASSTGPARGEQYF. CDR3 bases: TGTGCCAGCAGCACGGGCCCCGCCAGAGGGGAGCAGTACTTC. The chain employs TRBV5-5 and TRBJ2-7; D possibly corresponds to TRBD2 (5 bases). The V and J ends lost 4 bases and 7 bases respectively, with 18 bases between them. The CDR3 has 14 residues. The germline CDR1 and CDR2 sequences are SGHKS and YYEKEE (reference sequence).

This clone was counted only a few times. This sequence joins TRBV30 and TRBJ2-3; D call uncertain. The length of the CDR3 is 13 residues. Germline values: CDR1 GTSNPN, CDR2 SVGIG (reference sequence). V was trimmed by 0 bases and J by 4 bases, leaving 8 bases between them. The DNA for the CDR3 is TGTGCCTGGAGTGTACGGTTGGCAGATACGCAGTATTTT. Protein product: CAWSVRLADTQYF.

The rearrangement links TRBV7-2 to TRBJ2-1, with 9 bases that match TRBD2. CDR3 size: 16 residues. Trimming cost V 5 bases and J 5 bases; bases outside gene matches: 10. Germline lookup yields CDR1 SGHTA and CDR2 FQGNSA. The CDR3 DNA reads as TGTGCCAGCAGCCCATATAGCGGGAGTAGAAACAATGAGCAGTTCTTC. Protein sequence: CASSPYSGSRNNEQFF. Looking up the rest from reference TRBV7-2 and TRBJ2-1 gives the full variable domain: GAGVSQSPSNKVTEKGKDVELRCDPISGHTALYWYRQSLGQGLEFLIYFQGNSAPDKSGLPSDRFSAERTGGSVSTLTIQRTQQEDSAVYLCASSPYSGSRNNEQFFGPGTRLTVL.

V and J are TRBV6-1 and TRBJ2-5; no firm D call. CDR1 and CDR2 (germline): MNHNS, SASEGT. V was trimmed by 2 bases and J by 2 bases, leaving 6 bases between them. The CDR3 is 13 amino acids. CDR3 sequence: CASSEHQQETQYF. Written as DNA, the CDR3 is TGTGCCAGCAGTGAACATCAACAAGAGACCCAGTACTTC.

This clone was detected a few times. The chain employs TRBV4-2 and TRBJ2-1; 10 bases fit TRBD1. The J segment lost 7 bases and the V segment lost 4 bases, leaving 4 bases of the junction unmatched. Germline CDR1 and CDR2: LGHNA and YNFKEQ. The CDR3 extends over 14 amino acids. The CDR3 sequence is CASSPQGQGNEQFF. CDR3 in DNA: TGTGCCAGCAGCCCTCAGGGACAGGGGAATGAGCAGTTCTTC.